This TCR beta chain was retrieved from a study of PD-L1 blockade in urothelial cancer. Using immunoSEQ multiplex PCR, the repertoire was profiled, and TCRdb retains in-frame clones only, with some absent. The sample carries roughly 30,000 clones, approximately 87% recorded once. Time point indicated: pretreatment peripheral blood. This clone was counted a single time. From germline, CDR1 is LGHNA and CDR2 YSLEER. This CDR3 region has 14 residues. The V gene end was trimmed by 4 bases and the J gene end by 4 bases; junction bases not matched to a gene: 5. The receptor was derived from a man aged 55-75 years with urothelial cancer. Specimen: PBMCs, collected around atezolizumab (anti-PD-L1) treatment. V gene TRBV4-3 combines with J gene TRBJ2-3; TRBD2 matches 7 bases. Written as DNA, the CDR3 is TGCGCCAGCAGCCTTGCGGGAGACGCAGATACGCAGTATTTT. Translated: CASSLAGDADTQYF.